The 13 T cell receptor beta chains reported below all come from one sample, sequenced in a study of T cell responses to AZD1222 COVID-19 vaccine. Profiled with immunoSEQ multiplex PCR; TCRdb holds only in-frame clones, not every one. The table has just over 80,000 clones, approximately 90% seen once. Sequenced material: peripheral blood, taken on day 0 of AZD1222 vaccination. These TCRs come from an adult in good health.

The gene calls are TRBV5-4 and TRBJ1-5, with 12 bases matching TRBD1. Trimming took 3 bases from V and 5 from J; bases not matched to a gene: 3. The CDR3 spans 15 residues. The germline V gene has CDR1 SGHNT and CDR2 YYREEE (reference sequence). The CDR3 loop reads CASSSGTGGDQPQHF. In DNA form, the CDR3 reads TGTGCCAGCAGCTCCGGGACAGGGGGCGATCAGCCCCAGCATTTT.

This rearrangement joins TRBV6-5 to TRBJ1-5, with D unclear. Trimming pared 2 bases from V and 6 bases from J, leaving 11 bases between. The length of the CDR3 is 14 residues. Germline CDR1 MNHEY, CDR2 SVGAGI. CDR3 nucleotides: TGTGCCAGCAGTTACGGGGTCAAGGGTCAGCCCCAGCATTTT. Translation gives CASSYGVKGQPQHF.

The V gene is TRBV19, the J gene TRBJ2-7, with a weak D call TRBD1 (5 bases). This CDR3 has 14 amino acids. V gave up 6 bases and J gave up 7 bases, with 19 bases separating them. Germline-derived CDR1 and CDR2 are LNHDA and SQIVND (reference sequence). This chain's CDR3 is CASRSGFGLGEQYF. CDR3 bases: TGTGCCAGTAGGTCAGGGTTCGGTTTGGGTGAGCAGTACTTC.

The CDR3 is CASSAQGVPLGYTF. CDR3 in DNA: TGTGCCAGCAGCGCCCAGGGGGTCCCCCTTGGCTACACCTTC. This rearrangement joins TRBV9 to TRBJ1-2, with 7 bases aligning to TRBD1. Germline V lookup: CDR1 SGDLS, CDR2 YYNGEE. This CDR3 has 14 amino acids. Trimming cost V 3 bases and J 7 bases; bases outside gene matches: 9. Full variable domain (outside the CDR3, taken from reference TRBV9 and TRBJ1-2): DSGVTQTPKHLITATGQRVTLRCSPRSGDLSVYWYQQSLDQGLQFLIQYYNGEERAKGNILERFSAQQFPDLHSELNLSSLELGDSALYFCASSAQGVPLGYTFGSGTRLTVV.

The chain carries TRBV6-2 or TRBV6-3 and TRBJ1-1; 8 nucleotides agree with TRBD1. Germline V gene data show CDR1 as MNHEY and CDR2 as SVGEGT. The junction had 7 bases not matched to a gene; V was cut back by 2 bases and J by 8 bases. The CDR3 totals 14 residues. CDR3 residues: CASSYVGQGTEAFF. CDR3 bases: TGTGCCAGCAGTTACGTTGGACAGGGAACGGAAGCTTTCTTT.

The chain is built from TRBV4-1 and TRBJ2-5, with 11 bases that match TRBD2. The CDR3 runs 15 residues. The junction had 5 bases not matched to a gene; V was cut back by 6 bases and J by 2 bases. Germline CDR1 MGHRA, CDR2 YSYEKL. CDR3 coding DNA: TGCGCCAGCAGAAGGCTAGCGGGGGGTCAAGAGACCCAGTACTTC. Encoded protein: CASRRLAGGQETQYF.

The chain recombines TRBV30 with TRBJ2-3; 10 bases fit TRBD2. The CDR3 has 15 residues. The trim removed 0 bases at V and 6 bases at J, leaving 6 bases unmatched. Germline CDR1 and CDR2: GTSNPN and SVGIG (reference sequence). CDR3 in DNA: TGTGCCTGGAGTGTATTCCAAGCGGGGGGGGATACGCAGTATTTT. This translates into CAWSVFQAGGDTQYF.

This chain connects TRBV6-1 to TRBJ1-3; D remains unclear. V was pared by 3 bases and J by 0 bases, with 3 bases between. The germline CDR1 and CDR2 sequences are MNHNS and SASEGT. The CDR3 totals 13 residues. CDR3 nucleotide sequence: TGTGCCAGCAGTGAGAGCTCTGGAAACACCATATATTTT. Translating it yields CASSESSGNTIYF.

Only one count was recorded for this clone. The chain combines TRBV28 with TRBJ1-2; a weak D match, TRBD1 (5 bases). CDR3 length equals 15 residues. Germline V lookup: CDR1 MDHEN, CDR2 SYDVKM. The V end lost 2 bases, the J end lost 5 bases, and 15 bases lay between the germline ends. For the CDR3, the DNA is TGTGCCAGCAGTTTAGAAGGGGAGCTCTGGTATGGCTACACCTTC. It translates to CASSLEGELWYGYTF.

CDR3 sequence: CASSPTPDTQYF. The CDR3 DNA reads as TGTGCCAGCTCACCAACGCCCGATACGCAGTATTTT. This sequence joins TRBV18 and TRBJ2-3; the D is unclear. This CDR3 is built from 12 residues. Germline V gene sequence: CDR1 KGHSH, CDR2 LQKENI. Trimming took off 2 bases at V and 6 bases at J, with 6 bases between the two ends.

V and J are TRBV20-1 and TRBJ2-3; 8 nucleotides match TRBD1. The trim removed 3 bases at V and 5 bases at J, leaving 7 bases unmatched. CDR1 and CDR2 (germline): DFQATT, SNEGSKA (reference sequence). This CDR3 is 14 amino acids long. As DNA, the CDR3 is TGCAGTGCTAGTATCCAGGGGGCGCGAGATACGCAGTATTTT. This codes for CSASIQGARDTQYF.

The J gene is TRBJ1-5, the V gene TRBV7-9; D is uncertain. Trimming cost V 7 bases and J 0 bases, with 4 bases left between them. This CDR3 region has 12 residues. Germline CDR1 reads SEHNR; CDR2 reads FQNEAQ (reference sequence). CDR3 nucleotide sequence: TGTGCCAGCACCCATAGCAATCAGCCCCAGCATTTT. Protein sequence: CASTHSNQPQHF. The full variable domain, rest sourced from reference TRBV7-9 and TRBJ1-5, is DTGVSQNPRHKITKRGQNVTFRCDPISEHNRLYWYRQTLGQGPEFLTYFQNEAQLEKSRLLSDRFSAERPKGSFSTLEIQRTEQGDSAMYLCASTHSNQPQHFGDGTRLSIL.

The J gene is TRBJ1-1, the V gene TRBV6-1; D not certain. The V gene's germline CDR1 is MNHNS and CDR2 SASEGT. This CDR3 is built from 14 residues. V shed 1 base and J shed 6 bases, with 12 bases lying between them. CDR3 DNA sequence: TGTGCCAGCAGTGAAGTGTCCACCCCCGCTGAAGCTTTCTTT. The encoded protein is CASSEVSTPAEAFF.